These 13 T cell receptor beta chains were sequenced from one sample in a study of breast tumors, draining lymph nodes, adjacent tissues (dated by TCRdb to 2016 to 2018). The axillary draining lymph nodes of breast cancer patients were the source of the lymph node samples. Receptor libraries were prepared by multiplex PCR. TCRdb shows the sequencer as Illumina HiSeq 2000. Starting from the raw public reads, TCRdb applied fastp trimming at Q25, assembled clones with MiXCR and retained in-frame beta chains. CDR3 protein sequences are deduplicated, and each keeps its most common genes and DNA. The sample table records fewer than 200,000 distinct CDR3 sequences; 30% to 35% of these occur just once. Together, the top ten hold around 4.5% of the sample. Sequenced: axillary lymph node tissue. The origin of the receptors is a female donor with breast cancer. Some clones in this sample may be carry-over from other donors' samples.

This clonotype was recorded many times. The gene calls are TRBV12-3 or TRBV12-4 and TRBJ2-3; 14 nucleotides line up with TRBD2. Losses at the gene ends were 6 bases for V and 1 base for J; bases not matched to a gene: 9. The CDR3 is 18 amino acids. The CDR3 DNA reads TGTGCCAGCAGCCTACGGACTAGCGGGGGGCCCCGCACAGATACGCAGTATTTT. Encoded protein: CASSLRTSGGPRTDTQYF.

With regard to this clonotype: This may come from a read error, since a much larger clone is one base off. This chain links TRBV19 with TRBJ2-7; D is uncertain. Germline V lookup: CDR1 LNHDA, CDR2 SQIVND (reference sequence). The CDR3 consists of 14 residues. Trimming took off 4 bases at V and 4 bases at J, with 14 bases between the two ends. CDR3 in DNA: TGTGCCAGTAGTAGCTCTTCTCCTGGGTACGAGCAGTACTTC. Encoded protein: CASSSSSPGYEQYF.

The J gene is TRBJ1-2, the V gene TRBV6-5; D not resolved. This CDR3 comprises 15 residues. V lost 8 bases and J lost 4, with 20 bases in between. Germline assignment: CDR1 MNHEY and CDR2 SVGAGI. CDR3 DNA sequence: TGTGCCAGCGGTCACTCGACGGTAGGCTCCTATGGCTACACCTTC. Protein sequence: CASGHSTVGSYGYTF.

This clonotype was observed many times. The rearrangement joins TRBV9 to TRBJ1-2, with 7 bases matching TRBD1. The CDR3 loop spans 14 amino acids. V trimming: 3 bases; J trimming: 2 bases; junction bases outside the gene matches: 4. CDR1 SGDLS and CDR2 YYNGEE come from the germline V gene. The CDR3 loop is CASSAGTANYGYTF. The CDR3 region has the DNA TGTGCCAGCAGCGCTGGGACAGCCAACTATGGCTACACCTTC.

This clonotype has ten or more counts. The chain joins TRBV20-1 to TRBJ1-4; TRBD1 aligns across 7 bases. Germline V lookup: CDR1 DFQATT, CDR2 SNEGSKA (reference sequence). The CDR3 extends over 13 amino acids. Trimming took 1 base from V and 7 from J; bases not matched to a gene: 3. CDR3 bases: TGCAGTGCTAGAGGGCAGGGGGTTGAAAAACTGTTTTTT. This gives the protein CSARGQGVEKLFF.

This clonotype came up many times. The gene calls are TRBV7-2 and TRBJ2-1; D perhaps matches TRBD1 (6 bases). Germline CDR1 reads SGHTA; CDR2 reads FQGNSA. The CDR3 totals 15 residues. Trimming shortened V by 3 bases and J by 0 bases, and 9 bases separated the two germline ends. The DNA for the CDR3 is TGTGCCAGCAGCTTCCGGACAGTCTCCTACAATGAGCAGTTCTTC. Protein: CASSFRTVSYNEQFF. Based on the CDR3 plus reference TRBV7-2 and TRBJ2-1, the full variable domain is GAGVSQSPSNKVTEKGKDVELRCDPISGHTALYWYRQSLGQGLEFLIYFQGNSAPDKSGLPSDRFSAERTGGSVSTLTIQRTQQEDSAVYLCASSFRTVSYNEQFFGPGTRLTVL.

This sequence joins TRBV29-1 and TRBJ1-4; 9 bases align to TRBD1. CDR3 length equals 13 residues. Germline V CDR1 and CDR2: SQVTM, ANQGSEA. The J segment lost 4 bases and the V segment lost 8 bases, leaving 5 bases of the junction unmatched. In DNA, the CDR3 is TGCAGCTTCCTGGGACAGGGTAATGAAAAACTGTTTTTT. Its translation is CSFLGQGNEKLFF.

This clonotype was seen many times. V and J are TRBV6-1 and TRBJ2-3; D is perhaps TRBD1 (5 bases). CDR1 and CDR2 from the germline V gene are MNHNS and SASEGT. The CDR3 spans 14 residues. V lost 7 bases, J lost 4 bases, and 15 bases lay in between. The CDR3 spells CASIRAGLADTQYF. CDR3 in DNA: TGTGCCAGCATTAGGGCAGGGCTCGCAGATACGCAGTATTTT.

This rearrangement joins TRBV20-1 to TRBJ2-1; the match to TRBD1 covers 10 bases. V lost 4 bases, J lost 7 bases, and 13 bases stayed unmatched. The length of the CDR3 is 16 residues. Germline CDR1 is DFQATT and CDR2 is SNEGSKA (reference sequence). In DNA form, the CDR3 reads TGCAGTGCTATCATGGACAGGGGGAGCGCATGGAATGAGCAGTTCTTC. The encoded protein is CSAIMDRGSAWNEQFF.

This clonotype was picked up many times. The chain joins TRBV5-4 to TRBJ1-2; unclear D gene. The CDR3 runs to 14 residues. Germline assignment: CDR1 SGHNT and CDR2 YYREEE (reference sequence). V lost 4 bases and J lost 2, with 12 bases in between. The CDR3 loop is CASSASVANYGYTF. The DNA of the CDR3 is TGTGCCAGCAGCGCTAGCGTCGCAAACTATGGCTACACCTTC.

A note on this clonotype: The conserved phenylalanine or tryptophan is not found at the CDR3 terminus, so this likely reflects a read error. No DNA is shown, since the ends of the CDR3 on it are uncertain; the CDR3 is the one TCRdb lists. The chain joins TRBV6-6 to TRBJ2-5; TRBD1, the table's D call, was not compared with the DNA. The CDR3 is 10 residues long, ends included. In germline, CDR1 is MNHNY, CDR2 SVGAGI (reference sequence). CDR3 sequence reads: CASSLGQGAI.

On this clonotype: A much larger clone sits a single nucleotide away, making a read error possible. No conserved phenylalanine or tryptophan is present at the end of the CDR3, so a read error is the likely explanation. The chain uses TRBV6-6 and TRBJ1-3; 7 bases line up with TRBD1. CDR1 is MNHNY, CDR2 SVGAGI, per germline (reference sequence). This CDR3 is built from 14 residues. Trimming cost V 7 bases and J 4 bases; bases outside gene matches: 7. CDR3 sequence reads: CASTGQDFGNTIYS. The CDR3 DNA sequence: TGTGCCAGCACTGGACAGGATTTCGGAAACACCATATATTCT.

This clonotype was observed many times. This chain uses TRBV5-6 with TRBJ1-4; 10 bases are a match to TRBD1. Germline V lookup: CDR1 SGHDT, CDR2 YYEEEE. The CDR3 has 15 amino acids. J was trimmed by 7 bases and V by 6 bases; bases with no gene match: 9. The chain's CDR3 is CASTREGTGVEKLFF. Written as DNA, the CDR3 is TGTGCCAGCACCCGAGAGGGGACAGGGGTTGAAAAACTGTTTTTT. The complete variable domain, with remaining parts taken from reference TRBV5-6 and TRBJ1-4, reads DAGVTQSPTHLIKTRGQQVTLRCSPKSGHDTVSWYQQALGQGPQFIFQYYEEEERQRGNFPDRFSGHQFPNYSSELNVNALLLGDSALYLCASTREGTGVEKLFFGSGTQLSVL.